This TCR beta chain was sequenced for a study of T cell repertoires in cytomegalovirus infection. Whole-study context: Selection of CMV epitopes for the study included recently identified HLA-C-restricted and well-studied HLA-B-restricted ones. Indicated by public TCR beta signatures were CMV infection and matching HLA type.

Germline CDR1 SGHTA, CDR2 FQGNSA. The V end was cut by 3 bases, the J end by 4 bases, with 21 bases between. This CDR3 region has 17 residues. There are many counts of this clonotype. Its cognate antigen is unknown. TCRdb re-called the reads with MiXCR, one entry per CDR3 protein. The data contain hundreds of thousands of distinct CDR3 sequences, roughly 30% of them seen just once; the ten biggest clones take up around 15%. The source is a human donor in good health (CMV status not recorded). Some clones in this sample may be carry-over from other donors' samples. The input for sequencing was cultured CD8+ T cells from PBMCs, taken from culture after CMV antigen stimulation. This rearrangement joins TRBV7-2 to TRBJ1-2, with unresolved D. The chain's CDR3 is CASSFLSGLEISYGYTF. For the CDR3, the DNA is TGTGCCAGCAGCTTTCTCTCGGGTCTCGAAATCTCCTATGGCTACACCTTC.